What follows describes a single TCR beta chain. These data belong to a study of blood T cell repertoires in COVID-19. At the level of the study: Italy, Spain and the United States were the sources of the convalescent and acute COVID-19 samples.

The authors' processing: Estimates of nucleated cell counts were drawn from the amplification of reference gene primers. TCRdb's table, derived via immunoSEQ multiplex PCR, lists solely in-frame clones and lacks some. V, J and clone size are those of that table, while D and trimming were read from the DNA. The data show hundreds of thousands of clones, with over 75% seen just once and around 10% held by the top ten. CDR3 length equals 17 residues. Trimming took 2 bases from V and 6 from J; bases not matched to a gene: 9. CDR1 and CDR2 (germline): KGHDR, SFDVKD. The V and J genes are TRBV24-1 and TRBJ1-2; 12 nucleotides line up with TRBD1. Sequencing was performed on PBMCs or T cells enriched from blood (not recorded which). This TCR derives from a woman aged 45-59 years with acute COVID-19. The CDR3 loop reads CATSDSSGTGGVNGYTF. The CDR3 coding sequence is TGTGCCACCAGTGATTCATCCGGGACAGGGGGCGTAAATGGCTACACCTTC.